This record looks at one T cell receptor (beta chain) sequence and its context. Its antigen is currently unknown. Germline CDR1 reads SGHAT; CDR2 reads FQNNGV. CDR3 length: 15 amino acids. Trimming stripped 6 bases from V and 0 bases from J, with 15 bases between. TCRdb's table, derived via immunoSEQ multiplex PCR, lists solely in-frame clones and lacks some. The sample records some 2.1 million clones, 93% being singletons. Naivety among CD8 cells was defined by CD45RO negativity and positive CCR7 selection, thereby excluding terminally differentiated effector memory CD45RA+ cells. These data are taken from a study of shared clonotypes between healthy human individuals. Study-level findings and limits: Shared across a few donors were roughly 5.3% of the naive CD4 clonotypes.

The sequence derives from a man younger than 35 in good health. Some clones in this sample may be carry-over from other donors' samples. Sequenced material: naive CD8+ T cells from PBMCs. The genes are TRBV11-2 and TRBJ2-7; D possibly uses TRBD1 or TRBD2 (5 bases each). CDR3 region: CASRPRGGTSYEQYF. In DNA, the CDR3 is TGTGCCAGCAGGCCCCGGGGCGGAACCTCCTACGAGCAGTACTTC. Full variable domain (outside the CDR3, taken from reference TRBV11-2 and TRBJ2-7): EAGVAQSPRYKIIEKRQSVAFWCNPISGHATLYWYQQILGQGPKLLIQFQNNGVVDDSQLPKDRFSAERLKGVDSTLKIQPAKLEDSAVYLCASRPRGGTSYEQYFGPGTRLTVT.